This T cell receptor (beta chain) came from a study of graft-versus-host responses after intestinal transplantation. Looking at the study overall: Transplantation in recipients was multivisceral, liver-intestinal, or isolated intestinal. Recipients uniformly received anti-thymocyte globulin induction, followed by tacrolimus and steroids for roughly 3 years.

The germline V gene has CDR1 SGHAT and CDR2 FQNNGV. The V gene lost 5 bases and the J gene lost 0 bases, with 5 bases spanning the gap. The CDR3 is 14 amino acids. Plating combined approximately 200,000 CFSE-labeled responder cells with approximately 200,000 irradiated, violet-dye-labeled stimulator cells. The reaction was completed, and proliferating CFSE-low CD3+CD4+ and CD3+CD8+ responders were then sorted. The data were produced by immunoSEQ multiplex PCR, yet TCRdb's version contains in-frame clones alone and is incomplete. The data hold about 4,600 clones, with about a quarter observed a single time. This clone was seen more than once but under ten times.

The chain has TRBV11-2 and TRBJ1-6; possible D gene TRBD1, 5 bases. The clonotype originates from a human patient who received an intestinal transplant. Material: alloreactive CD4+ T cells from a mixed lymphocyte reaction culture, obtained before intestinal transplant. As for subset: CFSE-low proliferating T cells sorted from approximately 6-day pre-transplant mixed lymphocyte reaction (GvH or HvG direction). DNA of the CDR3: TGTGCCAGCAGCCAGGGCTCCTATAATTCACCCCTCCACTTT. Translating it yields CASSQGSYNSPLHF.